Below are 23 T cell receptor beta chains sequenced from a single sample in a study of blood T cells in healthy people across ages (dated by TCRdb to between 2015 and 2017). Receptors were amplified or captured by 5' RACE. The sequencer was an Illumina HiSeq 2500. A second about 7 to 11 cycle PCR used a sample-barcoded 5' primer and a J-beta primer mix. Clones were called with MiXCR by TCRdb after fastp trimmed the public reads at Q25, and only in-frame beta chains were retained. Every CDR3 protein is listed once, alongside the most common genes and DNA of its rows. In this sample the table shows 1.5 million to 2 million distinct CDR3 sequences, approximately 32% of which occur a single time. Jointly, the top ten make up roughly 10% of the sample. Sequenced sample: blood. The receptors shown here come from a woman in her thirties in good health.

The chain couples TRBV6-1 to TRBJ1-1, with D hard to call. The CDR3 spans 13 residues. CDR1 and CDR2 (germline): MNHNS, SASEGT. Deletions cut 5 bases from V and 3 bases from J, with 10 bases between. CDR3 in DNA: TGTGCCAGCAGTACTACAGTTTACACTGAAGCTTTCTTT. Translation gives CASSTTVYTEAFF.

The chain carries TRBV2 and TRBJ1-5, with D possibly TRBD1 on 5 matching bases. Trimming shortened V by 7 bases and J by 2 bases, and 21 bases separated the two germline ends. Looked up from germline, CDR1 is SNHLY and CDR2 is FYNNEI. The CDR3 loop spans 17 amino acids. CDR3 DNA: TGTGCCAGCACGGGAGAGGAGGGGCTTAGTGGCAATCAGCCCCAGCATTTT. This gives the protein CASTGEEGLSGNQPQHF.

The chain recombines TRBV6-1 with TRBJ2-7, with D perhaps TRBD1 or TRBD2 (5 bases each). V shed 4 bases and J shed 0 bases, with 16 bases lying between them. There are 16 residues in the CDR3. CDR1 and CDR2 from the germline V gene are MNHNS and SASEGT. CDR3 in amino acids: CASSGPGTASSYEQYF. The CDR3 nucleotides read TGTGCCAGCAGTGGGCCCGGGACCGCGAGCTCCTACGAGCAGTACTTC.

V gene TRBV9 combines with J gene TRBJ1-3; D is undetermined. Germline assignment: CDR1 SGDLS and CDR2 YYNGEE. The CDR3 length is 16 residues. Deletions cut 0 bases from V and 0 bases from J, with 10 bases between. This CDR3 is CASSVDDPISGNTIYF. CDR3 in DNA: TGTGCCAGCAGCGTAGATGACCCGATCTCTGGAAACACCATATATTTT.

This clonotype was observed at least ten times. The chain employs TRBV20-1 and TRBJ1-2, with a possible D match to TRBD1 (5 bases). Per the germline V gene, CDR1 is DFQATT and CDR2 is SNEGSKA (reference sequence). This CDR3 spans 11 amino acids. The V end was cut by 5 bases, the J end by 12 bases, with 16 bases between. The CDR3, as DNA: TGCAGTGCTCTGGGGCCGGGAGTGGACACCTTC. This encodes CSALGPGVDTF.

This clonotype has just a few counts. This chain connects TRBV5-1 to TRBJ2-1; the D is unclear. Trimming pared 1 base from V and 6 bases from J, leaving 17 bases between. Germline CDR1 is SGHRS and CDR2 is YFSETQ. The CDR3 totals 16 residues. The CDR3 DNA reads TGCGCCAGCAGCTTGAGCCGGGCACGATATTCCAATGAGCAGTTCTTC. Translated, it gives CASSLSRARYSNEQFF.

This chain uses TRBV6-5 with TRBJ2-7; perhaps TRBD1 as D (6 bases). CDR3 length: 15 residues. Germline V gene sequence: CDR1 MNHEY, CDR2 SVGAGI. With 6 bases removed from V and 0 bases from J, the gap between germline ends came to 15 bases. CDR3 in DNA: TGTGCCAGCAGCTCGGGACACCCCGACTCCTACGAGCAGTACTTC. Its translation: CASSSGHPDSYEQYF.

This CDR3 reads CASSFVAGLGEQYF. For the CDR3, the DNA is TGTGCCAGCTCATTCGTAGCGGGATTGGGCGAGCAGTACTTC. The genes are TRBV18 and TRBJ2-7; 8 bases line up with TRBD2. Trimming took 5 bases from V and 6 from J; bases not matched to a gene: 9. This CDR3 has 14 amino acids. Germline lookup yields CDR1 KGHSH and CDR2 LQKENI.

Written as DNA, the CDR3 is TGCAGTGCTAGAGATGATAAGGGCGGCCAGCCCCAGCATTTT. It is translated as CSARDDKGGQPQHF. V gene TRBV20-1 combines with J gene TRBJ1-5; D is ambiguous. Germline CDR1 is DFQATT and CDR2 is SNEGSKA (reference sequence). Trimming took off 0 bases at V and 7 bases at J, with 13 bases between the two ends. CDR3 length: 14 amino acids.

V usage is TRBV29-1 and J usage is TRBJ2-7; the D gene is possibly TRBD1 (6 bases). The CDR3 is 14 residues long. The germline CDR1 and CDR2 sequences are SQVTM and ANQGSEA. Deletions cut 6 bases from V and 6 bases from J, with 21 bases between. CDR3 DNA sequence: TGCAGCGTAGTCGGTAGGGCCAGGGGTTGCGAGCAGTACTTC. Its protein is CSVVGRARGCEQYF.

The rearrangement uses TRBV7-3 and TRBJ2-1, with 7 bases fitting TRBD2. Germline CDR1 is SGHTA and CDR2 is FQGTGA. The CDR3 contains 17 residues. J was trimmed by 2 bases and V by 5 bases; bases with no gene match: 12. As DNA, the CDR3 is TGTGCCAGCAGCCCCCGGGCGGGCGGGGGAGCCTACAATGAGCAGTTCTTC. This sequence encodes CASSPRAGGGAYNEQFF.

The rearrangement uses TRBV28 and TRBJ2-7; D is possibly TRBD1 (6 bases). Germline assignment: CDR1 MDHEN and CDR2 SYDVKM. The CDR3 contains 15 residues. V lost 3 bases to trimming and J lost 3 bases, with 15 bases between them. The CDR3 protein is CASSFVDRRNYEQYF. In nucleotides, the CDR3 is TGTGCCAGCAGTTTTGTCGACAGGAGAAACTACGAGCAGTACTTC.

This rearrangement joins TRBV13 to TRBJ2-7, with TRBD2 as a possible D gene (6 bases). The CDR3 contains 15 residues. Trimming pared 5 bases from V and 2 bases from J, leaving 16 bases between. CDR1 is PRHDT and CDR2 is FYEKMQ in the germline V gene (reference sequence). CDR3 DNA sequence: TGTGCCAGCAGCCACGAGCGGGTGGGGCCCTACGAGCAGTACTTC. Translating it yields CASSHERVGPYEQYF.

This clonotype was picked up a small number of times. The genes are TRBV6-1 and TRBJ2-3; 7 nucleotides agree with TRBD2. CDR3 length equals 15 residues. Looked up from germline, CDR1 is MNHNS and CDR2 is SASEGT. V shed 3 bases and J 4 bases; nucleotides not matched to a gene: 7. CDR3 in amino acids: CASSEGGRGADTQYF. DNA of the CDR3: TGTGCCAGCAGTGAGGGGGGGAGGGGTGCAGATACGCAGTATTTT.

V is TRBV7-9 and J is TRBJ2-1; 7 bases are shared with TRBD2. The DNA matches TRBJ2-7 better at its end, which makes the J call doubtful. The V gene's germline CDR1 is SEHNR and CDR2 FQNEAQ (reference sequence). CDR3 length equals 14 residues. The CDR3 here is CASSFLAASDEQYF. CDR3 in DNA: TGTGCCAGCAGCTTCCTAGCGGCTTCGGATGAGCAGTACTTC.

The V call is TRBV20-1, the J call TRBJ2-1; TRBD2 might be the D (7 bases). The germline gives CDR1 DFQATT, CDR2 SNEGSKA (reference sequence). The V and J ends lost 4 bases and 6 bases respectively, with 16 bases between them. The CDR3 is 14 residues long. The CDR3 DNA is TGCAGTGCTACAGAGATTGGGGGGGCCAATGAGCAGTTCTTC. The encoded protein is CSATEIGGANEQFF.

The rearrangement joins TRBV28 to TRBJ2-5; D possibly corresponds to TRBD2 (5 bases). Trimming removed 5 bases from V and 9 bases from J, with 16 bases in between. The CDR3 contains 13 residues. The germline V gene has CDR1 MDHEN and CDR2 SYDVKM. CDR3 region: CASSNDVPEAQYF. CDR3 nucleotides: TGTGCCAGCAGTAATGACGTACCGGAGGCCCAGTACTTC.

The V call is TRBV5-1, the J call TRBJ2-3; D unresolved. Trimming shortened V by 0 bases and J by 1 base, and 15 bases separated the two germline ends. CDR3 size: 17 residues. Germline loops: CDR1 SGHRS, CDR2 YFSETQ. The CDR3 protein is CASSLDPQRRGTDTQYF. For the CDR3, the DNA is TGCGCCAGCAGCTTGGACCCCCAGCGTCGGGGCACAGATACGCAGTATTTT. The variable domain in full, completed from reference TRBV5-1 and TRBJ2-3, reads KAGVTQTPRYLIKTRGQQVTLSCSPISGHRSVSWYQQTPGQGLQFLFEYFSETQRNKGNFPGRFSGRQFSNSRSEMNVSTLELGDSALYLCASSLDPQRRGTDTQYFGPGTRLTVL.

This clonotype was recorded a few times. CDR3 region: CASNPPAYTDTQYF. The CDR3 nucleotides read TGTGCCAGCAACCCCCCTGCTTACACAGATACGCAGTATTTT. The chain recombines TRBV12-3 or TRBV12-4 with TRBJ2-3; D call uncertain. CDR3 size: 14 residues. V was clipped by 7 bases and J by 2 bases, with 13 bases between them.

CDR3 nucleotide sequence: TGTGCCAGCAGTGAAGCGAGGGCTACTGAAGCTTTCTTT. Translated: CASSEARATEAFF. This sequence joins TRBV6-1 and TRBJ1-1; D unclear. V lost 0 bases and J 5 bases, leaving 7 bases between the germline ends. This CDR3 is 13 amino acids long. Germline loops: CDR1 MNHNS, CDR2 SASEGT.

This chain uses TRBV20-1 with TRBJ2-7; D is undetermined. CDR3 length equals 17 residues. The germline V gene encodes CDR1 DFQATT and CDR2 SNEGSKA (reference sequence). The V end was cut by 0 bases, the J end by 0 bases, with 18 bases between. The CDR3 is CSARDTGHTKSSYEQYF. The CDR3 DNA sequence: TGCAGTGCTAGAGATACTGGTCATACAAAATCCTCCTACGAGCAGTACTTC.

This sequence joins TRBV20-1 and TRBJ2-5; 13 nucleotides line up with TRBD2. With V trimmed by 3 bases and J by 10 bases, 17 bases remained unmatched. This CDR3 is built from 17 residues. Germline CDR1 DFQATT, CDR2 SNEGSKA (reference sequence). CDR3 protein: CSARAGTSGARWGGQYF. CDR3 bases: TGCAGTGCTAGGGCCGGGACTAGCGGGGCCCGGTGGGGTGGCCAGTACTTC.

This chain connects TRBV12-3 or TRBV12-4 to TRBJ2-3, with D possibly matching TRBD1 (6 bases). Trimming took off 1 base at V and 5 bases at J, with 19 bases between the two ends. The CDR3 has 17 residues. CDR3 bases: TGTGCCAGCAGTTTAGAGGGCCAGAGGGGGAGAGGAGATACGCAGTATTTT. This codes for CASSLEGQRGRGDTQYF.